One sample yielded the 18 T cell receptor beta chains listed below, sequenced in a study of blood T cells in healthy people across ages. Through a sample-barcoded 5' primer and a J-beta primer mix, a second PCR was run for roughly 6 to 12 cycles. TCRdb ran MiXCR on the 5' RACE reads and lists one entry per CDR3 protein. The repertoire holds 540,000 or so distinct CDR3 sequences, with under 30% as singletons. This sample was also put to use in a study of T cells of mothers and their children.

What was sequenced was blood. The receptors stem from a boy under 18 in good health.

The rearrangement links TRBV5-6 to TRBJ2-7; D ambiguous. The germline CDR1 and CDR2 sequences are SGHDT and YYEEEE. The germline V and J ends were trimmed by 7 bases and 0 bases, with 17 bases remaining between them. The CDR3 is 15 amino acids. Written as DNA, the CDR3 is TGTGCCAGCTGGTTGTTGGGCGGCAGCTCCTACGAGCAGTACTTC. This codes for CASWLLGGSSYEQYF.

V and J are TRBV24-1 and TRBJ2-1; D possibly corresponds to TRBD2 (6 bases). In germline, CDR1 is KGHDR, CDR2 SFDVKD. Trimming cost V 2 bases and J 6 bases, with 10 bases left between them. This CDR3 spans 14 amino acids. The DNA for the CDR3 is TGTGCCACCAGTGATTGGCAGGAGGGCAATGAGCAGTTCTTC. As protein: CATSDWQEGNEQFF.

The rearrangement uses TRBV10-2 and TRBJ1-5, with D tentatively TRBD1 (6 bases). The CDR3 is 12 amino acids. Germline loops: CDR1 WSHSY, CDR2 SAAADI. V was clipped by 4 bases and J by 7 bases, with 8 bases between them. The CDR3 DNA follows: TGCGCCAGCAGTGGGGGGCGGCAGCCCCAGCATTTT. Protein: CASSGGRQPQHF.

J is TRBJ2-1 and V is TRBV7-9; no reliable D call. The J call may be mistaken, given a closer DNA end match to TRBJ2-5. The CDR3 loop spans 12 amino acids. Germline values: CDR1 SEHNR, CDR2 FQNEAQ (reference sequence). CDR3 in DNA: TGTGCCAGCAGCTCAGTATTGGAGACCCAGTACTTC. Its protein product is CASSSVLETQYF.

The chain couples TRBV28 to TRBJ2-5; weak D call: TRBD1 (5 bases). Germline CDR1 reads MDHEN; CDR2 reads SYDVKM. Trimming stripped 7 bases from V and 9 bases from J, with 15 bases between. The CDR3 totals 12 residues. Written as DNA, the CDR3 is TGTGCCAGCACCTGGGGCTGTGGGGCCCAGTACTTC. Its protein is CASTWGCGAQYF.

This chain uses TRBV20-1 with TRBJ2-3; D is unresolved. V was pared by 0 bases and J by 0 bases, with 7 bases between. The CDR3 is 14 amino acids. Germline V CDR1 and CDR2: DFQATT, SNEGSKA (reference sequence). CDR3 sequence (DNA): TGCAGTGCTAGAGACGGGTATAGCACAGATACGCAGTATTTT. Translated: CSARDGYSTDTQYF.

This clonotype was seen only a few times. The junction departs from the called germline gene at one end, perhaps through a read error. The genes are TRBV29-1 and TRBJ2-2, with TRBD1 matching over 8 bases. CDR1 is SQVTM and CDR2 is ANQGSEA in the germline V gene. CDR3 length equals 14 residues. The CDR3 region has the DNA TGCGGCGTTCGGACAGGGATGAACACCGGGGAGCTGTTTTTT. It specifies CGVRTGMNTGELFF.

The chain couples TRBV3-1 to TRBJ2-1; 9 nucleotides align to TRBD2. The V gene end was trimmed by 3 bases and the J gene end by 9 bases; junction bases not matched to a gene: 9. Germline V gene sequence: CDR1 LGHDT, CDR2 YNNKEL (reference sequence). This CDR3 comprises 15 residues. The CDR3: CASSHASGEVVEQFF. In nucleotides, the CDR3 is TGTGCCAGCAGCCATGCTAGCGGGGAAGTCGTTGAGCAGTTCTTC.

This clonotype turned up a few times. This chain connects TRBV14 to TRBJ2-1; D call uncertain. The V gene's germline CDR1 is SGHDN and CDR2 FVKESK. V dropped 4 bases and J dropped 8 bases, with 12 bases sitting between them. The CDR3 length is 13 residues. This CDR3 reads CASSRLVHDEQFF. The CDR3 DNA reads TGTGCCAGCAGCCGTCTAGTTCACGATGAGCAGTTCTTC. Full variable domain (missing parts from reference TRBV14 and TRBJ2-1): EAGVTQFPSHSVIEKGQTVTLRCDPISGHDNLYWYRRVMGKEIKFLLHFVKESKQDESGMPNNRFLAERTGGTYSTLKVQPAELEDSGVYFCASSRLVHDEQFFGPGTRLTVL.

The rearrangement joins TRBV20-1 to TRBJ2-3; D ambiguous. The germline V and J ends were trimmed by 2 bases and 4 bases, with 4 bases remaining between them. The V gene's germline CDR1 is DFQATT and CDR2 SNEGSKA (reference sequence). The CDR3 runs to 11 residues. For the CDR3, the DNA is TGCAGTGCTAGATTATCAGATACGCAGTATTTT. Translating gives CSARLSDTQYF.

The gene calls are TRBV28 and TRBJ1-2, with D unclear. The CDR3 length is 13 residues. From germline, CDR1 is MDHEN and CDR2 SYDVKM. Deletions cut 4 bases from V and 8 bases from J, with 14 bases between. The CDR3 bases are TGTGCCAGCAGTTATGGACGGGGTAAGGGCTACACCTTC. Protein product: CASSYGRGKGYTF.

The CDR3 reads CSVGAGLAGELFF. Written as DNA, the CDR3 is TGCAGCGTTGGGGCAGGGTTGGCGGGGGAGCTGTTTTTT. The rearrangement joins TRBV29-1 to TRBJ2-2, with a weak D call TRBD1 (5 bases). V was shortened by 4 bases and J by 8 bases, with 14 bases between the two germline ends. Per germline, CDR1 SQVTM and CDR2 ANQGSEA. The CDR3 loop spans 13 amino acids.

This clonotype was seen more than once but under ten times. CDR3 coding DNA: TGTGCCAGCAGCTTAGACGGTACAGGGTGGAACTATGGCTACACCTTC. Translated, it gives CASSLDGTGWNYGYTF. This chain links TRBV7-2 with TRBJ1-2; maybe TRBD1 (6 bases). V lost 1 base and J 2 bases, leaving 14 bases between the germline ends. The CDR3 is 16 residues long. Germline values: CDR1 SGHTA, CDR2 FQGNSA.

This clonotype was seen a handful of times. The rearrangement links TRBV6-6 to TRBJ2-7; TRBD2 aligns across 9 bases. Germline CDR1 is MNHNY and CDR2 is SVGAGI (reference sequence). CDR3 length: 13 amino acids. Losses at the gene ends were 7 bases for V and 0 bases for J; bases not matched to a gene: 1. The CDR3 here is CASKRGASYEQYF. CDR3 nucleotides: TGTGCCAGCAAGCGGGGGGCCTCCTACGAGCAGTACTTC.

CDR3 in amino acids: CASSSRDSNSPLHF. The CDR3 DNA sequence: TGTGCCAGCAGCTCCAGGGACAGCAATTCACCCCTCCACTTT. The chain links TRBV5-4 to TRBJ1-6; the match to TRBD1 covers 7 bases. The CDR3 has 14 amino acids. The germline CDR1 and CDR2 sequences are SGHNT and YYREEE (reference sequence). V was clipped by 3 bases and J by 7 bases; unmatched bases: 4.

This sequence joins TRBV6-9 and TRBJ2-3; either TRBD1 or TRBD2 may supply D (6 bases each). The CDR3 is 15 residues long. V gave up 8 bases and J gave up 2 bases, with 17 bases separating them. Germline values: CDR1 MNHGY, CDR2 SVAAGI. CDR3: CASRGAGALTDTQYF. DNA for the CDR3: TGTGCCAGCCGCGGGGCAGGGGCGCTCACAGATACGCAGTATTTT.

This clonotype has more than one count but fewer than ten. The chain uses TRBV28 and TRBJ2-7; 9 bases map to TRBD1. There are 15 residues in the CDR3. From germline, CDR1 is MDHEN and CDR2 SYDVKM. V shed 4 bases, J shed 3 bases, and the junction held 7 bases outside the gene matches. The CDR3 here is CASSSTGTGRYEQYF. CDR3 bases: TGTGCCAGCAGTTCCACCGGGACAGGGCGCTACGAGCAGTACTTC.

The chain employs TRBV4-1 and TRBJ1-5; D unclear. Germline V CDR1 and CDR2: MGHRA, YSYEKL. CDR3 length: 15 amino acids. The V end lost 0 bases, the J end lost 4 bases, and 10 bases lay between the germline ends. CDR3 sequence: CASSQDPWVNQPQHF. The CDR3 bases are TGCGCCAGCAGCCAAGATCCTTGGGTTAATCAGCCCCAGCATTTT.